One sample yielded the 5 T cell receptor beta chains listed below, sequenced in a study of identical twins (dated by TCRdb to the mid-2010s). The library was produced with 5' RACE. TCRdb names Illumina HiSeq 2000 as the instrument used. The raw public reads went through TCRdb reprocessing: fastp at Q25, MiXCR clone calling, in-frame beta chains kept. Every entry covers one CDR3 protein and lists the most common genes and DNA from its rows. The sample table holds about 690,000 distinct CDR3 sequences, of which around 20% were seen once. The ten largest clones represent around 4.4% of the sample. The data also belong to a second study, concerning T cells expressing NK-cell markers.

Sequencing used PBMCs. All receptors derive from a woman aged 18-29 years in good health.

This clonotype was seen a few times. V usage is TRBV12-3 or TRBV12-4 and J usage is TRBJ2-3; D is uncertain. The CDR3 has 14 residues. V was clipped by 3 bases and J by 2 bases, with 9 bases between them. The CDR3 sequence: CASSLTQFTDTQYF. Written as DNA, the CDR3 is TGTGCCAGCAGTTTGACGCAATTCACAGATACGCAGTATTTT.

The chain recombines TRBV7-9 with TRBJ2-2; D perhaps matches TRBD2 (6 bases). The V gene lost 5 bases and the J gene lost 4 bases, with 20 bases spanning the gap. The germline gives CDR1 SEHNR, CDR2 FQNEAQ (reference sequence). The CDR3 loop spans 17 amino acids. The CDR3 bases are TGTGCCAGCAGCCCGAAGACTAGACGCTATCGCACCGGGGAGCTGTTTTTT. Its protein product is CASSPKTRRYRTGELFF.

This clonotype came up many times. The CDR3 DNA follows: TGTGCCAGCAGTCCGGGACAGGCCTGGGGCTACACCTTC. Amino acid sequence: CASSPGQAWGYTF. The V gene is TRBV6-1, the J gene TRBJ1-2, with 8 bases lining up with TRBD1. The length of the CDR3 is 13 residues. V was pared by 5 bases and J by 8 bases, with 7 bases of the junction left unmatched. Germline lookup yields CDR1 MNHNS and CDR2 SASEGT.

The chain links TRBV5-1 to TRBJ2-7, with 11 bases identical to TRBD2. The V and J ends lost 4 bases and 2 bases, in that order; junction bases with no gene match: 8. Germline V gene sequence: CDR1 SGHRS, CDR2 YFSETQ. This CDR3 comprises 16 residues. CDR3 sequence: CASSQPTSGVPYEQYF. The CDR3 nucleotides are TGCGCCAGCAGCCAACCGACTAGCGGGGTACCCTACGAGCAGTACTTC.

This clonotype was counted at least ten times. Here the CDR3 reads CASSPKDTQYF. CDR3 DNA sequence: TGTGCCAGCTCACCGAAAGATACGCAGTATTTT. This chain joins TRBV18 and TRBJ2-3; D is unclear. The germline CDR1 and CDR2 sequences are KGHSH and LQKENI. The V end lost 3 bases, the J end lost 5 bases, and 3 bases lay between the germline ends. The CDR3 has 11 residues.